This TCR beta chain was sequenced for a study of T cells in AML relapse after transplant (dated by TCRdb to the late 2010s). In the study overall: This retrospective study examined inhibitory receptor expression and TCR repertoires of bone marrow T cells in patients who received allogeneic HSCT for myeloid malignancy. TCR sequencing of unsorted bone marrow included three healthy donors, three patients in long-term complete remission, and three patients who were relapsing after HSCT.

Receptors were amplified or captured by PCR. A modified RACE PCR protocol, rather than multiplex PCR, was used to amplify TCR alpha and beta chains from RNA. Libraries were sequenced on an Illumina MiSeq, and raw reads were demultiplexed by sample-specific barcode combinations. Per the authors' processing: TCR clonotypes were identified from the sequencing reads using MiXCR software. Through fastp at Q25 and MiXCR, TCRdb rebuilt clones from the public reads, retaining in-frame beta chains. Rows merge per CDR3 protein into single entries with the most common DNA and genes. The V and J calls were determined by TCRdb, not by the authors. Within this sample are around 130 distinct CDR3 sequences, with under 30% of them counted one time only. The leading ten clones occupy under 30% of the sample. By how much of the sample it makes up, this clonotype is large (0.1 to 1%). Its antigen is not yet known. Per-nucleotide qualities are absent, and no much larger clonotype sits a single base away.

For comparisons with patients, the control group was bone marrow taken from healthy donors. Trimming takes 5 bases from V and 5 bases from J, and the germline ends sit 17 bases apart. Inclusive of the bounding cysteine and phenylalanine, the CDR3 is 15 residues long. Only CDR3 DNA remains: 45 bases, in frame from the first base. The germline V gene specifies SGHRS as CDR1 and YFSETQ as CDR2. Broader findings and caveats from the paper: Very few samples underpinned the TCR repertoire comparisons, and for unsorted bone marrow each group had only a few individuals. Transplanted patients showed skewed bone marrow repertoires regardless of outcome: the top 10 alpha clonotypes reached approximately 35% (remission) and just over 38% (relapse) versus approximately 24% in healthy donors.

Sequenced sample: bone marrow. This sequence uses TRBV5-1 and TRBJ2-1, with a weak D call of TRBD1 (8 bases match). This sequence was found in a human donor in good health. CDR3 reads: CASRAGQVGNNEQFF. DNA sequence: TGCGCCAGCAGAGCGGGACAGGTTGGGAACAATGAGCAGTTCTTC.